The TCR beta chain under discussion was sequenced for a study of technical replicates of blood from a handful of donors. Method: immunoSEQ multiplex PCR; TCRdb's copy keeps in-frame clones and lacks some. The sample consists of tens of thousands of clones, 90% to 95% of them appearing once. The V segment lost 6 bases and the J segment 4 bases; nucleotides outside the gene matches: 13. Per germline, CDR1 SQVTM and CDR2 ANQGSEA. The CDR3 has 15 amino acids. Sequenced input: PBMCs. V and J are TRBV29-1 and TRBJ1-1, with TRBD1 matching over 8 bases. The clonotype was recovered from a human donor in good health. Some clones in this sample may be carry-over from other donors' samples. In DNA, the CDR3 is TGCAGCGTGGTGAAGACAGGGGTTTCAATCACTGAAGCTTTCTTT. This sequence encodes CSVVKTGVSITEAFF.